The sequence of this T cell receptor (beta chain) was determined in a study of somatic mutations in cytotoxic T cells in rheumatoid arthritis. On the study more broadly: There were some V beta antibody-stained T-cell populations flow-sorted at nearly 100% purity, and these included V beta1+ cells sequenced for TCRB.

Using positive magnetic bead selection on an AutoMACS, CD4+ and CD8+ cells were isolated, after which their purity was checked by flow cytometry. The table came from immunoSEQ multiplex PCR; TCRdb's copy has only in-frame clones and leaves some out. This table holds 20,000 or so clones, over 65% found once. Study-level points and caveats: For about an eighth of the roughly 60 patients, a single CD8+ clone accounted for more than 20% of CD8+ cells.

In regard to this clone: The antigen is unknown.

The CDR3 has 15 amino acids. CDR1 ENHRY and CDR2 SYGVKD come from the germline V gene. The V and J ends lost 8 bases and 8 bases, in that order; junction bases with no gene match: 11. The chain uses TRBV10-3 and TRBJ1-6; 8 nucleotides agree with TRBD1. Sequenced input: CD8+ T cells sorted from blood. The TCR was taken from a man aged 55 to 70 in good health. As DNA, the CDR3 is TGTGCCATCTCATCAGGGGGCCGGGTTGATTCACCCCTCCACTTT. Amino acid sequence: CAISSGGRVDSPLHF.